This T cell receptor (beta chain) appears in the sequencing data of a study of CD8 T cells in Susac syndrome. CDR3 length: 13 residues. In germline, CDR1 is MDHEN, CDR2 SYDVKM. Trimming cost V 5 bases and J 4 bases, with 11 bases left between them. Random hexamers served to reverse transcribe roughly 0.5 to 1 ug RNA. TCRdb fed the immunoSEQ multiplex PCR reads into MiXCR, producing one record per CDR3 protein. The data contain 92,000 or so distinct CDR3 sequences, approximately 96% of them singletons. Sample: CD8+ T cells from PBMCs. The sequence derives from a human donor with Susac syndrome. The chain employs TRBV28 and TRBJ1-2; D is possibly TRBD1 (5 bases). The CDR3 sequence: CASSPATAYGYTF. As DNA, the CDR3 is TGTGCCAGCAGTCCAGCGACAGCCTATGGCTACACCTTC.